Sequencing of this T cell receptor (beta chain) was carried out in a study of identical twins. Whole-study findings and limits: Carriage of fewer insertions was seen in abundant cord blood beta clonotypes, whereas memory repertoires showed none. Models, which agreed with sharing between unrelated individuals, nonetheless underestimated the out-of-frame TCR alpha sharing seen in monozygotic twins. Beta out-of-frame sequences displayed a weaker excess of sharing between twins.

This clonotype was seen only a few times. Its antigen is not identified. There are 15 residues in the CDR3. V was trimmed by 0 bases and J by 1 base, leaving 10 bases between them. In germline, CDR1 is SGHRS, CDR2 YFSETQ. Each cDNA held unique molecular identifiers, and template switching gave it a universal primer site. TCRdb used MiXCR to reprocess the 5' RACE reads, holding one entry per CDR3 protein. The top ten clones hold approximately 9.3% of a sample with 400,000 or so distinct CDR3 sequences, around 9.7% of them seen once. The sequence was collected from a woman aged 45 to 65 in good health. The sample consisted of naive T cells sorted from blood. The rearrangement joins TRBV5-1 to TRBJ1-1; unclear D gene. CDR3: CASSLVRKGNTEAFF. In DNA, the CDR3 is TGCGCCAGCAGCTTGGTGCGGAAGGGGAACACTGAAGCTTTCTTT.